The rows below give T cell receptor beta chains drawn from one sample of a study of blood T cell repertoires in COVID-19. TCRdb keeps only in-frame clones here, not all; method: immunoSEQ multiplex PCR. The sample holds more than 20,000 clones; around 86% are singletons and the top ten take roughly 4.7%. Sequenced input: peripheral blood. These receptors all come from a man aged 50-60 years with active COVID-19. Each CDR3 is given with its conserved first and last residue. The order of the fields is V gene, J gene, clone size, D gene, CDR3 DNA, CDR3 protein. A D gene is named only where the DNA matches it firmly. A row's size may be missing; if present it is once, few, many or a size class.

v_call: TRBV18
j_call: TRBJ2-3
clone_size: .
d_call: .
cdr3_nt: TGTGCCAGCACATGGGGGGGCACAGATACGCAGTATTTT
cdr3_aa: CASTWGGTDTQYF

v_call: TRBV6-2/TRBV6-3
j_call: TRBJ2-7
clone_size: .
d_call: TRBD1
cdr3_nt: TGTGCCAGCAGTTATTTTCGCGGGACAGGCGAGCAGTACTTC
cdr3_aa: CASSYFRGTGEQYF

v_call: TRBV7-2
j_call: TRBJ2-4
clone_size: .
d_call: .
cdr3_nt: TGTGCCAGCAGCTTAGGGAGGACTGCGAACATTCAGTACTTC
cdr3_aa: CASSLGRTANIQYF

v_call: TRBV7-6
j_call: TRBJ2-7
clone_size: .
d_call: .
cdr3_nt: TGTGCCAGCAGCCGGGGTTCGGATACCTACGAGCAGTACTTC
cdr3_aa: CASSRGSDTYEQYF

v_call: TRBV28
j_call: TRBJ2-7
clone_size: .
d_call: .
cdr3_nt: TGTGCCAGCAGTTTAGAGAGGACGGGGACCTACGAGCAGTACTTC
cdr3_aa: CASSLERTGTYEQYF

v_call: TRBV19
j_call: TRBJ1-1
clone_size: .
d_call: TRBD1
cdr3_nt: TGTGCCAGTAGTATCATCGACAGGGACACTGAAGCTTTCTTT
cdr3_aa: CASSIIDRDTEAFF

v_call: TRBV5-6
j_call: TRBJ2-7
clone_size: .
d_call: .
cdr3_nt: TGTGCCAGCAGCTTGGAACAGGCGAACGACTACGAGCAGTACTTC
cdr3_aa: CASSLEQANDYEQYF

v_call: TRBV11-2
j_call: TRBJ2-5
clone_size: .
d_call: .
cdr3_nt: TGTGCCAGCAGCATAAATAGCGGCCCGCAAGAGACCCAGTACTTC
cdr3_aa: CASSINSGPQETQYF

v_call: TRBV21-1
j_call: TRBJ2-3
clone_size: .
d_call: .
cdr3_nt: TGTGCCAGCAGCACCCTTTCGTCAGGGGGGACTAGCACAGATACGCAGTATTTT
cdr3_aa: CASSTLSSGGTSTDTQYF

v_call: TRBV5-1
j_call: TRBJ2-5
clone_size: .
d_call: .
cdr3_nt: TGCGCCAGCAGCCGAAACAGTAAAGAGACCCAGTACTTC
cdr3_aa: CASSRNSKETQYF

v_call: TRBV4-2
j_call: TRBJ2-7
clone_size: few
d_call: TRBD1
cdr3_nt: TGTGCCAGCAGCCAAGAAACGACAGGGGGCTACGAGCAGTACTTC
cdr3_aa: CASSQETTGGYEQYF

v_call: TRBV5-1
j_call: TRBJ1-4
clone_size: .
d_call: TRBD1
cdr3_nt: TGCGCCAGCAGCTTGGGGGACAGGGATAATGAAAAACTGTTTTTT
cdr3_aa: CASSLGDRDNEKLFF

v_call: TRBV5-4
j_call: TRBJ2-5
clone_size: .
d_call: TRBD1
cdr3_nt: TGTGCCAGCAGCGGTCCCGGGACAGGGGGTAAAGAGACCCAGTACTTC
cdr3_aa: CASSGPGTGGKETQYF

v_call: TRBV7-3
j_call: TRBJ2-7
clone_size: .
d_call: TRBD2
cdr3_nt: TGTGCCAGCAGCGAAGGCCCTAGCGGATACGAGCAGTACTTC
cdr3_aa: CASSEGPSGYEQYF

v_call: TRBV1
j_call: TRBJ2-2
clone_size: .
d_call: .
cdr3_nt: TGCACCAGCAGCCCCGTCCCTAGCGGGAGGGCGAACACCGGGGAGCTGTTTTTT
cdr3_aa: CTSSPVPSGRANTGELFF

v_call: TRBV29-1
j_call: TRBJ2-3
clone_size: .
d_call: TRBD1
cdr3_nt: TGCAGCGTTGAATTGACAACAGGGGTAGCTGAATCAGATACGCAGTATTTT
cdr3_aa: CSVELTTGVAESDTQYF

v_call: TRBV7-6
j_call: TRBJ2-1
clone_size: .
d_call: TRBD2
cdr3_nt: TGTGCCAGCAGCTTCACCGGACTAGCGGGGAATGAGCAGTTCTTC
cdr3_aa: CASSFTGLAGNEQFF

v_call: TRBV2
j_call: TRBJ1-2
clone_size: .
d_call: .
cdr3_nt: TGTGCCAGCCGAGGAGGGATCTATGGCTACACCTTC
cdr3_aa: CASRGGIYGYTF

v_call: TRBV27
j_call: TRBJ2-7
clone_size: .
d_call: .
cdr3_nt: TGTGCCAGCAGTTTAGCCGAACACTACGAGCAGTACTTC
cdr3_aa: CASSLAEHYEQYF

v_call: TRBV30
j_call: TRBJ1-3
clone_size: .
d_call: .
cdr3_nt: TGTGCCTGGAGTGTCCCAGGGATGTTAGCTGGAAACACCATATATTTT
cdr3_aa: CAWSVPGMLAGNTIYF

v_call: TRBV11-3
j_call: TRBJ2-7
clone_size: .
d_call: .
cdr3_nt: TGTGCCAGCAGCTTAACTGACTCCTACGAGCAGTACTTC
cdr3_aa: CASSLTDSYEQYF

v_call: TRBV28
j_call: TRBJ1-1
clone_size: .
d_call: .
cdr3_nt: TGTGCCAGCAGTACTTACGAAGTCAACACTGAAGCTTTCTTT
cdr3_aa: CASSTYEVNTEAFF

v_call: TRBV20-1
j_call: TRBJ2-3
clone_size: few
d_call: .
cdr3_nt: TGCAGTGCTAGTGGGCAGGGAAGGGGTGATACGCAGTATTTT
cdr3_aa: CSASGQGRGDTQYF

v_call: TRBV5-1
j_call: TRBJ2-7
clone_size: once
d_call: .
cdr3_nt: TGCGCCAGCAGCTTGGTGGCAGGGGTGGGCGAGCAGTACTTC
cdr3_aa: CASSLVAGVGEQYF

v_call: TRBV27
j_call: TRBJ2-1
clone_size: .
d_call: .
cdr3_nt: TGTGCCAGCAGTTTACTGGTCAGGGACAATGAGCAGTTCTTC
cdr3_aa: CASSLLVRDNEQFF

v_call: TRBV29-1
j_call: TRBJ1-5
clone_size: .
d_call: .
cdr3_nt: TGCAGCGTTGCCGGGAGCAATCAGCCCCAGCATTTT
cdr3_aa: CSVAGSNQPQHF

v_call: TRBV5-4
j_call: TRBJ2-1
clone_size: .
d_call: TRBD2
cdr3_nt: TGTGCCAGCAGCTCGGGGGGTTCCTACAATGAGCAGTTCTTC
cdr3_aa: CASSSGGSYNEQFF

v_call: TRBV10-3
j_call: TRBJ2-2
clone_size: .
d_call: .
cdr3_nt: TGTGCCAACCAGGACAGGAACACCGGGGAGCTGTTTTTT
cdr3_aa: CANQDRNTGELFF

v_call: TRBV2
j_call: TRBJ2-2
clone_size: .
d_call: TRBD1
cdr3_nt: TGTGCCAGCAACAACAGGGGTGGCGGGGAGCTGTTTTTT
cdr3_aa: CASNNRGGGELFF

v_call: TRBV4-3
j_call: TRBJ1-4
clone_size: once
d_call: TRBD1
cdr3_nt: TGCGCCAGCAGCCAAGTCCCCGGGACAGGGTTTGAAAAACTGTTTTTT
cdr3_aa: CASSQVPGTGFEKLFF